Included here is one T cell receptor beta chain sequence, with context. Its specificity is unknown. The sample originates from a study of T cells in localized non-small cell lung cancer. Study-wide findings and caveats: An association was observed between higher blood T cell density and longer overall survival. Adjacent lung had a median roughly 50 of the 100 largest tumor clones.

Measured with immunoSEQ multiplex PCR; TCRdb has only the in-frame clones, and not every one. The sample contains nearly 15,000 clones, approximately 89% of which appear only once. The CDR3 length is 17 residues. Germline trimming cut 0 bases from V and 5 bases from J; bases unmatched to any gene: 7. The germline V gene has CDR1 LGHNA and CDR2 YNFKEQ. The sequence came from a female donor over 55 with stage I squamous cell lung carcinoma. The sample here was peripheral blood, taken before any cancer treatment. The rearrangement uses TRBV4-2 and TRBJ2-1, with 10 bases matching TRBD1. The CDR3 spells CASSQDPGQGPHNEQFF. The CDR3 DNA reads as TGTGCCAGCAGCCAAGACCCGGGACAGGGGCCCCACAATGAGCAGTTCTTC.